Shown below are 17 T cell receptor beta chains from a single sample sequenced in a study of beta chain features in type 1 diabetes. Their antigens are not known. Isolated RNA was reverse transcribed in full, so expressed TCRB transcripts were sequenced. Produced via immunoSEQ multiplex PCR; TCRdb's table is partial and in-frame only. The sample has 160,000 or so clones, 9% seen once. Study observations and caveats: Type 1 diabetes patients had moderately but significantly shorter TCRB CDR3s in all four CD4+ subsets.

Sequenced material: central memory CD4+ T cells from blood. These receptors all come from a woman in her twenties or thirties with type 1 diabetes.

V usage is TRBV7-9 and J usage is TRBJ2-5; 7 bases line up with TRBD1. The CDR3 totals 14 residues. V dropped 4 bases and J dropped 3; count of bases not matched to a gene: 5. Germline values: CDR1 SEHNR, CDR2 FQNEAQ (reference sequence). The CDR3 coding sequence is TGTGCCAGCAGCTACGCTGACAGGGAAGAGACCCAGTACTTC. This gives the protein CASSYADREETQYF.

This clone was counted only a few times. V is TRBV7-2 and J is TRBJ2-1; the match to TRBD2 covers 7 bases. The germline V gene has CDR1 SGHTA and CDR2 FQGNSA. This CDR3 is 14 amino acids long. The V segment lost 5 bases and the J segment 7 bases; nucleotides outside the gene matches: 8. The CDR3 DNA reads as TGTGCCAGCAGCCGCGACGGACTAGAAAATGAGCAGTTCTTC. Amino acid sequence: CASSRDGLENEQFF. Variable domain in full (rest from reference TRBV7-2 and TRBJ2-1): GAGVSQSPSNKVTEKGKDVELRCDPISGHTALYWYRQSLGQGLEFLIYFQGNSAPDKSGLPSDRFSAERTGGSVSTLTIQRTQQEDSAVYLCASSRDGLENEQFFGPGTRLTVL.

This clone has only a few counts. The chain recombines TRBV7-9 with TRBJ2-7; TRBD2 matches at 7 bases. J lost 7 bases, V lost 1 base, and 7 bases had no gene match. The CDR3 contains 14 residues. Germline-derived CDR1 and CDR2 are SEHNR and FQNEAQ (reference sequence). The CDR3 coding sequence is TGTGCCAGCAGCTTAGTGGCGGGAGTGGGAGAGCAGTACTTC. Amino acid sequence: CASSLVAGVGEQYF.

The CDR3 loop is CASSRPGLADYEQYF. The CDR3, as DNA: TGTGCCAGCAGCCGACCGGGACTAGCGGACTACGAGCAGTACTTC. This chain links TRBV7-2 with TRBJ2-7; 11 nucleotides match TRBD2. Germline loops: CDR1 SGHTA, CDR2 FQGNSA. The CDR3 sequence is 15 residues long. After removal of 5 bases from V and 3 bases from J, the junction contained 6 bases not matched to a gene.

To note about this clone: At one of its ends the junction is not consistent with the germline gene, which may arise from a read error. The chain joins TRBV7-7 to TRBJ2-1; 14 bases align to TRBD2. Germline CDR1 reads SSHAT; CDR2 reads FNYEAQ (reference sequence). This CDR3 is built from 16 residues. CDR3 protein: CASSLGTSGGYNEQFF. CDR3 sequence (DNA): TGTGCTAGCAGCTTAGGGACTAGCGGGGGTTACAATGAGCAGTTCTTC.

In DNA, the CDR3 is TGTGCCAGCAGAAGGCCGACAGGGTACGAGCAGTACTTC. Translating it yields CASRRPTGYEQYF. The chain joins TRBV28 to TRBJ2-7; 7 bases map to TRBD1. The CDR3 consists of 13 residues. Germline V CDR1 and CDR2: MDHEN, SYDVKM. Losses at the gene ends were 6 bases for V and 4 bases for J; bases not matched to a gene: 6.

This clone was observed a handful of times. At one end, the junction sequence differs from germline, possibly due to a read error. This sequence joins TRBV7-7 and TRBJ2-3, with TRBD2 as a possible D gene (5 bases). The CDR3 covers 14 residues. The germline gives CDR1 SSHAT, CDR2 FNYEAQ (reference sequence). The CDR3 spells CASSFGGFTDTQYF. The CDR3 region has the DNA TGTGCTAGCAGCTTCGGAGGTTTCACAGATACGCAGTATTTT. Drawing the rest from reference TRBV7-7 and TRBJ2-3, the complete variable domain is GAGVSQSPRYKVTKRGQDVTLRCDPISSHATLYWYQQALGQGPEFLTYFNYEAQPDKSGLPSDRFSAERPEGSISTLTIQRTEQRDSAMYRCASSFGGFTDTQYFGPGTRLTVL.

This clone was picked up a small number of times. This chain joins TRBV27 and TRBJ1-2; tentative D call: TRBD1 (6 bases). The length of the CDR3 is 14 residues. Trimming left V 3 bases short and J 6 bases short, with 14 bases between. CDR1 and CDR2 from the germline V gene are MNHEY and SMNVEV (reference sequence). The CDR3 nucleotides are TGTGCCAGCAGTTTCCGCGGGGGCGCAAATGGCTACACCTTC. It is translated as CASSFRGGANGYTF.

This clone has only a few counts. This chain joins TRBV5-1 and TRBJ2-3, with 8 bases lining up with TRBD2. Trimming took 0 bases from V and 8 from J; bases not matched to a gene: 20. The CDR3 is made up of 19 amino acids. Germline V gene sequence: CDR1 SGHRS, CDR2 YFSETQ. The CDR3 spells CASSLGSSIAGGQLGTQYF. Here the CDR3 DNA reads TGCGCCAGCAGCTTGGGTTCTTCGATTGCGGGAGGTCAACTCGGTACGCAGTATTTT.

This clone has only a few counts. This chain uses TRBV2 with TRBJ1-2, with D perhaps TRBD1 (6 bases). CDR3 length: 13 amino acids. The V end was cut by 7 bases, the J end by 6 bases, with 15 bases between. CDR1 and CDR2 (germline): SNHLY, FYNNEI. The CDR3 DNA is TGTGCCAGCAATATATTACAGGGCGATGGCTACACCTTC. It yields the protein CASNILQGDGYTF.

This clone was found a few times. J is TRBJ1-5 and V is TRBV4-1; no definite D call. The germline V and J ends were trimmed by 7 bases and 0 bases, with 13 bases remaining between them. The germline V gene encodes CDR1 MGHRA and CDR2 YSYEKL. CDR3 size: 15 residues. CDR3 nucleotide sequence: TGCGCCAGCAAGGAGATGATTAATAGCAATCAGCCCCAGCATTTT. The encoded protein is CASKEMINSNQPQHF.

The gene calls are TRBV4-1 and TRBJ1-2, with 8 bases identical to TRBD1. V trimming: 4 bases; J trimming: 7 bases; junction bases outside the gene matches: 11. The CDR3 has 15 residues. Germline V lookup: CDR1 MGHRA, CDR2 YSYEKL. CDR3 protein: CASSPGQGAVAGYTF. DNA for the CDR3: TGCGCCAGCAGCCCCGGACAGGGTGCTGTTGCTGGCTACACCTTC.

This rearrangement joins TRBV5-1 to TRBJ1-2, with 9 bases that match TRBD1. The CDR3 consists of 16 residues. Trimming took 0 bases from V and 8 from J; bases not matched to a gene: 11. Germline V lookup: CDR1 SGHRS, CDR2 YFSETQ. CDR3 nucleotide sequence: TGCGCCAGCAGCTTGGACAACCTGACAGGGGGACAAGGCTACACCTTC. Protein sequence: CASSLDNLTGGQGYTF.

Details on this clone: One junction end does not reproduce the germline sequence, and a read error may be involved. This chain links TRBV30 with TRBJ2-7, with D hard to call. The CDR3 is made up of 11 amino acids. Germline V gives CDR1 GTSNPN, CDR2 SVGIG (reference sequence). For the CDR3, the DNA is TGTGCCTGGAGTGTCGCCCTGTCGCAGAACTTC. Translated: CAWSVALSQNF.

This clone was seen only a few times. CDR3 loop: CASSSSGRANTGELFF. CDR3 in DNA: TGTGCCAGCAGTTCTAGCGGGAGGGCGAACACCGGGGAGCTGTTTTTT. V and J are TRBV28 and TRBJ2-2; 12 bases are shared with TRBD2. The CDR3 contains 16 residues. The V segment lost 4 bases and the J segment 0 bases; nucleotides outside the gene matches: 0. Looked up from germline, CDR1 is MDHEN and CDR2 is SYDVKM.

This clone occurred a few times. This chain connects TRBV19 to TRBJ2-7; no firm D call. Germline V gene lookup returns CDR1 LNHDA and CDR2 SQIVND (reference sequence). The CDR3 is 15 residues long. V lost 6 bases and J lost 2, with 17 bases in between. Here the CDR3 DNA reads TGTGCCAGTAGCCCCCAATACTACGCTACCTACGAGCAGTACTTC. Translated: CASSPQYYATYEQYF.

The rearrangement links TRBV7-3 to TRBJ2-7; D possibly corresponds to TRBD2 (5 bases). Germline V lookup: CDR1 SGHTA, CDR2 FQGTGA. Trimming shortened V by 5 bases and J by 4 bases, and 18 bases separated the two germline ends. The length of the CDR3 is 15 residues. CDR3 region: CASSPNSHGGYEQYF. In DNA form, the CDR3 reads TGTGCCAGCAGCCCAAACAGCCATGGAGGATACGAGCAGTACTTC. Together with reference TRBV7-3 and TRBJ2-7, the CDR3 gives the full variable domain: GAGVSQTPSNKVTEKGKYVELRCDPISGHTALYWYRQSLGQGPEFLIYFQGTGAADDSGLPNDRFFAVRPEGSVSTLKIQRTERGDSAVYLCASSPNSHGGYEQYFGPGTRLTVT.